Presented here are 7 T cell receptor beta chains from one specimen sequenced in a study of blood T cell repertoires in COVID-19. Sequencing used immunoSEQ multiplex PCR; TCRdb keeps in-frame clones, though not all of them. The data show 90,000 to 120,000 clones, approximately 88% seen once. The specimen was peripheral blood. Source of these receptors: a human donor in a cohort sampled during active COVID-19.

The rearrangement uses TRBV7-8 and TRBJ2-1, with 7 bases lining up with TRBD2. The germline V gene encodes CDR1 SGHVS and CDR2 FQNEAQ. The V and J ends lost 4 bases and 1 base, in that order; junction bases with no gene match: 10. This CDR3 is built from 17 residues. CDR3 protein: CASSYTALAESYNEQFF. CDR3 bases: TGTGCCAGCAGCTATACCGCCCTAGCGGAATCCTACAATGAGCAGTTCTTC. Together with reference TRBV7-8 and TRBJ2-1, the CDR3 gives the full variable domain: GAGVSQSPRYKVAKRGQDVALRCDPISGHVSLFWYQQALGQGPEFLTYFQNEAQLDKSGLPSDRFFAERPEGSVSTLKIQRTQQEDSAVYLCASSYTALAESYNEQFFGPGTRLTVL.

The V gene is TRBV7-2, the J gene TRBJ2-3, with 7 bases fitting TRBD2. The CDR3 length is 17 residues. CDR1 and CDR2 (germline): SGHTA, FQGNSA. After removal of 5 bases from V and 1 base from J, the junction contained 12 bases not matched to a gene. The CDR3 DNA is TGTGCCAGCAGCAAATCATACGGGAGGTCTGGCACAGATACGCAGTATTTT. Translation: CASSKSYGRSGTDTQYF. Supplemented by reference TRBV7-2 and TRBJ2-3, the full variable domain reads GAGVSQSPSNKVTEKGKDVELRCDPISGHTALYWYRQSLGQGLEFLIYFQGNSAPDKSGLPSDRFSAERTGGSVSTLTIQRTQQEDSAVYLCASSKSYGRSGTDTQYFGPGTRLTVL.

In the case of this clone: Other DNA sequences in this specimen translate into the identical CDR3. V usage is TRBV3-1 (or the pseudogene TRBV3-2) and J usage is TRBJ1-1; the D gene is possibly TRBD1 (6 bases). CDR1 LGHDT and CDR2 YNNKEL come from the germline V gene (reference sequence). This CDR3 is 15 amino acids long. The V gene lost 4 bases and the J gene lost 0 bases, with 12 bases spanning the gap. The CDR3 protein is CASSLPGQMNTEAFF. For the CDR3, the DNA is TGTGCCAGCAGCCTACCGGGACAAATGAACACTGAAGCTTTCTTT.

V is TRBV2 and J is TRBJ2-2; 12 bases fit TRBD2. Germline trimming cut 6 bases from V and 6 bases from J; bases unmatched to any gene: 5. Germline CDR1 is SNHLY and CDR2 is FYNNEI. The CDR3 runs to 15 residues. CDR3 DNA: TGTGCCAGCAGCGTGACTAGCGGGAGTCCCGGGGAGCTGTTTTTT. Amino acids: CASSVTSGSPGELFF. Full variable domain (rest looked up from reference TRBV2 and TRBJ2-2): EPEVTQTPSHQVTQMGQEVILRCVPISNHLYFYWYRQILGQKVEFLVSFYNNEISEKSEIFDDQFSVERPDGSNFTLKIRSTKLEDSAMYFCASSVTSGSPGELFFGEGSRLTVL.

The chain combines TRBV5-1 with TRBJ1-4; 8 bases agree with TRBD1. V was clipped by 2 bases and J by 8 bases; unmatched bases: 8. The CDR3 consists of 15 residues. Per germline, CDR1 SGHRS and CDR2 YFSETQ. The CDR3 DNA reads as TGCGCCAGCAGCTTTCTGGGACAGGATCGGGAAAAACTGTTTTTT. It codes for CASSFLGQDREKLFF.

The chain employs TRBV30 and TRBJ2-5, with D possibly TRBD1 on 6 matching bases. Per germline, CDR1 GTSNPN and CDR2 SVGIG (reference sequence). The V end lost 6 bases, the J end lost 3 bases, and 20 bases lay between the germline ends. The CDR3 runs 15 residues. The CDR3 protein is CACHTKARDKETQYF. CDR3 bases: TGTGCCTGCCACACTAAAGCCCGGGACAAAGAGACCCAGTACTTC.

The chain carries TRBV7-2 and TRBJ2-7; D is possibly TRBD1 (6 bases). This CDR3 spans 14 amino acids. Germline V lookup: CDR1 SGHTA, CDR2 FQGNSA. V lost 8 bases and J lost 7, with 21 bases in between. CDR3 loop: CASAPMDSSREQYF. In DNA form, the CDR3 reads TGTGCCAGCGCACCTATGGACAGTTCGAGGGAGCAGTACTTC.